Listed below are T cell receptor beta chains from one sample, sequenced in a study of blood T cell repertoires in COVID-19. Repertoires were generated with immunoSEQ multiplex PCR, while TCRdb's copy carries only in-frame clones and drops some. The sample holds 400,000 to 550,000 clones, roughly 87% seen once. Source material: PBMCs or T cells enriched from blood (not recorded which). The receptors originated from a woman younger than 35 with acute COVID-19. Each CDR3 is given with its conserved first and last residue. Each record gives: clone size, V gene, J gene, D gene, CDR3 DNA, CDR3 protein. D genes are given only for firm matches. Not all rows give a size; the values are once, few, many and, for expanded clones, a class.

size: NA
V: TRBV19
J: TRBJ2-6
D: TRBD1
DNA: TGTGCCAGTAGGACTACAGGGGGTGCTGGGGCCAACGTCCTGACTTTC
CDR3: CASRTTGGAGANVLTF

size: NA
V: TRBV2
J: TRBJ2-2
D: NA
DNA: TGTGCCAGCAGTGAGGACAGAACGAACACCGGGGAGCTGTTTTTT
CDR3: CASSEDRTNTGELFF

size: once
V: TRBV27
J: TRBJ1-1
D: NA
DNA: TGTGCCAGCAGCTCGTCGACAGGGAACACTGAAGCTTTCTTT
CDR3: CASSSSTGNTEAFF

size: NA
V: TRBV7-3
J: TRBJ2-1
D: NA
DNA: TGTGCCAGCAGCTGGTCATCCGGGGATACTGAGCAGTTCTTC
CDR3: CASSWSSGDTEQFF

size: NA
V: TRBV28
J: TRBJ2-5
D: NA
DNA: TGTGCCAGCAGCCGCCCAGCGGACCGAGAGACCCAGTACTTC
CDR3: CASSRPADRETQYF

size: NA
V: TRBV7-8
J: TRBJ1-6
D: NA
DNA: TGTGCCAGCAGCGACCGAGGAGGCGGAATCGGTTCACCCCTCCACTTT
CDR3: CASSDRGGGIGSPLHF

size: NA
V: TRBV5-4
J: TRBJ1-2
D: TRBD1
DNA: TGTGCCAGCAGCTTGGGACAGGGAAACCGCTACACCTTC
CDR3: CASSLGQGNRYTF

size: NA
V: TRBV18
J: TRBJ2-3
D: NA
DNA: TGTGCCAGCTCACTGACAGCTACAGATACGCAGTATTTT
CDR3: CASSLTATDTQYF

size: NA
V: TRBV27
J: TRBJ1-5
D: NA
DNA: TGTGCCAGCAGTTCTACCGGTCAGCCCCAGCATTTT
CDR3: CASSSTGQPQHF

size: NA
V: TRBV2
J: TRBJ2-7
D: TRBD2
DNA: TGTGCCAGTCTAGCGGGTCCCTACGAGCAGTACTTC
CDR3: CASLAGPYEQYF

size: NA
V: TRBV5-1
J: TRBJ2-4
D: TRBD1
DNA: TGCGCCAGCAGCTTGAAAACAGGGGAGATAGCCAAAAACATTCAGTACTTC
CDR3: CASSLKTGEIAKNIQYF

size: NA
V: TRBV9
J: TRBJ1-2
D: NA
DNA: TGTGCCAGCAGCGTAGATGAACTCAGGGGCTATGGCTACACCTTC
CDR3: CASSVDELRGYGYTF

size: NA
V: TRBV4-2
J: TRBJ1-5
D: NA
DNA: TGTGCCAGCAGCCCTGAACGGGGGAGCCAGCCCCAGCATTTT
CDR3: CASSPERGSQPQHF

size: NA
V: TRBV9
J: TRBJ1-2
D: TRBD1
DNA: TGTGCCAGCAGCCCCGGACAGGATGGCTACACCTTC
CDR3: CASSPGQDGYTF

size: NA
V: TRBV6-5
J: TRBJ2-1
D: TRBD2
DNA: TGTGCCAGCAGTTACTCCGCTAGCGGGAGTTATGAGCAGTTCTTC
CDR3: CASSYSASGSYEQFF

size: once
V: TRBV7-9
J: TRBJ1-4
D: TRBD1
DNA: TGTGCCAGCAGCCCCGGACAGGGAGGAGGAGAAAAACTGTTTTTT
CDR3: CASSPGQGGGEKLFF

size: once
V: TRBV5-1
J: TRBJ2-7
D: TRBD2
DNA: TGCGCCAGCAGCAGAGGGACTAGCGGCTTCTACGAGCAGTACTTC
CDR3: CASSRGTSGFYEQYF

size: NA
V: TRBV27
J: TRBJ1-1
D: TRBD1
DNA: TGTGCCAGCAGTTTCTTAACAGGGGGTGGCACTGAAGCTTTCTTT
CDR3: CASSFLTGGGTEAFF